The sequence of this TCR beta chain was determined in a study of breast tumors, draining lymph nodes, adjacent tissues. Comment on this clonotype: As yet, its antigen is unknown.

Whole-study findings and limits: Luminal-like breast cancer showed significantly greater tumor-nontumor repertoire similarity than basal-like breast cancer did.

TCRdb analysed the multiplex PCR reads with MiXCR anew, one entry per CDR3 protein. The sample lists approximately 52,000 distinct CDR3 sequences; roughly 41% were seen once. The V gene's germline CDR1 is LGHNA and CDR2 YSLEER. This CDR3 spans 17 amino acids. The ends were cut back, 0 bases at V and 8 bases at J, with 20 bases in the middle. The sample consisted of breast tumor tissue. The chain carries TRBV4-3 and TRBJ2-4; no clear D. The source is a female donor with breast cancer. Some clones in this sample may be carry-over from other donors' samples. This CDR3 is CASSQDFRALARDIQYF. DNA for the CDR3: TGCGCCAGCAGCCAAGATTTTAGGGCCTTAGCCAGAGACATTCAGTACTTC.